This T cell receptor (beta chain) was identified in a study of cytomegalovirus exposure and HLA in healthy donors. The study's findings and limits: The likely origin of a cluster of highly shared sequence variants was a sequencing artifact. In vitro data verified a few CMV-associated chains as specific for CMV antigens. The study listed roughly 160 cytomegalovirus-associated TCR beta chains. Presence/absence analyses supposed approximately even sequencing depth among donors.

CDR1 is SGHTA and CDR2 is FQGNSA in the germline V gene. The junction had 14 bases not matched to a gene; V was cut back by 4 bases and J by 7 bases. This CDR3 has 17 amino acids. This clone was counted between two and nine times. Its specificity is not known. In the PCR, 60 Vbeta and 13 Jbeta primers were used. Using immunoSEQ multiplex PCR, the repertoire was profiled, and TCRdb retains in-frame clones only, with some absent. The top ten hold more than 1.5% of the sample, which has 130,000 or so clones, over 80% seen once. This sequence originates from a man aged 35-49 years in good health and CMV-seronegative. The sequenced sample consisted of PBMCs. V and J are TRBV7-2 and TRBJ2-1; the match to TRBD1 covers 9 bases. DNA of the CDR3: TGTGCCAGCAGCTCCTTCCTTCCGGGACAGGGTATAAATGAGCAGTTCTTC. This codes for CASSSFLPGQGINEQFF.